The table lists the clone carrying this TCR beta chain with many counts. The sample comes from a study of blood T cell repertoires in COVID-19. Whole-study context: Whether acute or convalescent, the COVID-19 samples came from the United States, Italy and Spain. The cDNA or gDNA used as material had been derived from T cells, B-cell-depleted T cells, or PBMCs.

In the original workflow: The assay estimated nucleated cells by amplifying reference gene primers. TCRdb's table, derived via immunoSEQ multiplex PCR, lists solely in-frame clones and lacks some. That table supplies the V and J calls and clone size; D and trimming were determined from the DNA. The profile shows approximately 210,000 clones, around 91% of them singletons. Germline assignment: CDR1 SGHTA and CDR2 FQGNSA. This CDR3 has 15 amino acids. V lost 3 bases and J 0 bases, leaving 8 bases between the germline ends. The material sequenced was peripheral blood. The TCR sequence derives from a woman between 40 and 55 years old with acute or convalescent COVID-19. J is TRBJ1-4 and V is TRBV7-2; D is ambiguous. The CDR3 is CASSLRGTTNEKLFF. The CDR3 DNA sequence: TGTGCCAGCAGCTTGCGCGGGACAACTAATGAAAAACTGTTTTTT.